Following are 32 T cell receptor beta chains from one sample sequenced in a study of tumor-infiltrating lymphocytes in primary liver carcinoma. Germline DNA was also extracted, while the blood RNA originated from unsorted whole blood. Reverse transcription of about 500 ng total RNA with a constant-region primer produced TCR beta cDNA. Libraries of TCR beta came from three nested multiplex PCR rounds with slightly modified ARM-PCR. With TRBV1-TRBV30 forward primers and a C-beta reverse primer, the first two PCR rounds were run for around 11 cycles each. TCRdb analysed the multiplex PCR reads with MiXCR anew, one entry per CDR3 protein. The sample holds some 320,000 distinct CDR3 sequences; about 62% are singletons and the top ten take roughly 9%. Sequencing was performed on peripheral blood. These receptor sequences come from a middle-aged man with primary liver carcinoma and hepatitis B virus infection.

A note on this clonotype: A much larger clone lies a single base off, so this may be a read error. The rearrangement uses TRBV29-1 and TRBJ1-6; D gene unclear. The germline gives CDR1 SQVTM, CDR2 ANQGSEA. The CDR3 has 13 residues. This CDR3 is CSVREAANSPFHF. Written as DNA, the CDR3 is TGCAGCGTTCGGGAGGCAGCTAATTCACCCTTCCACTTT.

For this clonotype: A read error is possible here, since a much larger clone lies one base away. V is TRBV4-1 and J is TRBJ1-5, with D perhaps matching TRBD1 (5 bases). The germline V gene has CDR1 MGHRA and CDR2 YSYEKL. The CDR3 has 15 amino acids. The CDR3 protein is CASNQDGTGQQPQHF. In DNA, the CDR3 is TGCGCCAGCAACCAAGATGGTACGGGGCAACAGCCCCAGCATTTT.

The chain links TRBV7-9 to TRBJ2-3, with 11 bases aligning to TRBD2. V was clipped by 5 bases and J by 4 bases; unmatched bases: 5. Per germline, CDR1 SEHNR and CDR2 FQNEAQ (reference sequence). The CDR3 loop spans 15 amino acids. The DNA of the CDR3 is TGTGCCAGCAGCCCGGGACTAGCGGCCTCAGATACGCAGTATTTT. Translating gives CASSPGLAASDTQYF. Full variable domain (missing parts from reference TRBV7-9 and TRBJ2-3): DTGVSQNPRHKITKRGQNVTFRCDPISEHNRLYWYRQTLGQGPEFLTYFQNEAQLEKSRLLSDRFSAERPKGSFSTLEIQRTEQGDSAMYLCASSPGLAASDTQYFGPGTRLTVL.

This clonotype came up once. The final CDR3 position lacks the conserved phenylalanine or tryptophan, pointing to a likely read error. CDR3 amino acids: CASTPPGQGGGYTI. The CDR3 DNA reads as TGTGCCAGCACCCCTCCGGGACAGGGAGGTGGCTACACCATC. The chain employs TRBV28 and TRBJ1-2, with 9 nucleotides matching TRBD1. The germline gives CDR1 MDHEN, CDR2 SYDVKM. V lost 7 bases and J lost 7; bases outside the gene matches: 10. The CDR3 consists of 14 residues.

This clonotype showed up just once. Germline is not matched at one junction end, which may reflect a read error. The gene calls are TRBV7-9 and TRBJ2-3, with D tentatively TRBD2 (6 bases). Germline V CDR1 and CDR2: SEHNR, FQNEAQ (reference sequence). This CDR3 comprises 12 residues. This CDR3 reads CASSLRLDTQYF. CDR3 nucleotide sequence: TGTGCCAGCAGCCTCCGACTAGATACACAGTATTTT.

A remark on this clonotype: A much larger clonotype is one base distant, so this may be a read error. V and J are TRBV6-2 or TRBV6-3 and TRBJ2-1; D is possibly TRBD2 (6 bases). The CDR3 totals 14 residues. The V gene's germline CDR1 is MNHEY and CDR2 SVGEGT. The CDR3 DNA reads TGTACCAGCAGTTCCTGGACTAACTACAATGAGCAGTTCTTC. Translation gives CTSSSWTNYNEQFF.

Comment on this clonotype: This sequence may be a read error, since a much larger clone differs from it by one base. The J gene is TRBJ2-2, the V gene TRBV24-1; D remains ambiguous. The CDR3 covers 13 residues. CDR1 KGHDR and CDR2 SFDVKD come from the germline V gene. V lost 5 bases, J lost 6 bases, and 9 bases lay in between. CDR3 region: CATSVERAGELFF. CDR3 in DNA: TGTGCCACCAGTGTAGAAAGAGCCGGGGAGCTGTTTTTT.

This clonotype was counted many times. The rearrangement uses TRBV4-3 and TRBJ2-1; 9 bases line up with TRBD2. Germline V gene data show CDR1 as LGHNA and CDR2 as YSLEER. This CDR3 spans 16 amino acids. V lost 4 bases and J lost 0; bases outside the gene matches: 4. This CDR3 reads CASSRVSGSSYNEQFF. The DNA of the CDR3 is TGCGCCAGCAGCCGGGTTAGCGGGAGCTCCTACAATGAGCAGTTCTTC.

A remark on this clonotype: Possible read error: a much larger clone is one base away. The rearrangement links TRBV5-1 to TRBJ1-1; D gene unclear. V gave up 3 bases and J gave up 6 bases, with 15 bases separating them. CDR3 length: 14 amino acids. CDR1 and CDR2 from the germline V gene are SGHRS and YFSETQ. This chain's CDR3 is CASSSTLRPSEAFF. The CDR3 coding sequence is TGCGCCAGCAGCTCTACACTGAGACCCTCTGAAGCTTTCTTT.

This clonotype was recorded a few times. The chain has TRBV6-6 and TRBJ2-7; tentatively, D is TRBD1 (5 bases). Germline CDR1 is MNHNY and CDR2 is SVGAGI (reference sequence). The V end was cut by 0 bases, the J end by 4 bases, with 13 bases between. The CDR3 is 15 amino acids. The CDR3 protein is CASSYSPDITYEQYF. CDR3 in DNA: TGTGCCAGCAGTTACTCCCCGGACATCACTTACGAGCAGTACTTC.

Comment on this clonotype: This sequence may be a read error, since a much larger clone differs from it by one base. The chain is built from TRBV5-6 and TRBJ2-2; D is ambiguous. The CDR3 extends over 12 amino acids. V dropped 2 bases and J dropped 4 bases, with 3 bases sitting between them. In germline, CDR1 is SGHDT, CDR2 YYEEEE. CDR3 DNA: TGTGCCAGCAGCTTCATCACCGGGGAGCTGTTTTTT. This codes for CASSFITGELFF.

This clonotype was counted only a few times. One end of the junction fails to match germline, which may point to a read error. This chain uses TRBV7-9 with TRBJ2-1, with a possible D match to TRBD1 (6 bases). From germline, CDR1 is SEHNR and CDR2 FQNEAQ (reference sequence). CDR3 length: 16 amino acids. The CDR3, as DNA: TGTGCCAGCAGCTTAGACGGGACAATCTCCTACAATGAGCAGTTTTTC. Residues: CASSLDGTISYNEQFF.

In this sample, this clonotype turned up many times. The V gene is TRBV4-2, the J gene TRBJ2-7; 7 bases match TRBD2. The CDR3 is 15 amino acids. Germline V lookup: CDR1 LGHNA, CDR2 YNFKEQ. V dropped 3 bases and J dropped 3; count of bases not matched to a gene: 8. The CDR3 nucleotides read TGTGCCAGCAGCCAGGAAAGCGGGAACCGCTACGAGCAGTACTTC. It is translated as CASSQESGNRYEQYF.

Note on this clonotype: Without the conserved terminal phenylalanine or tryptophan, this CDR3 likely stems from a read error. The chain carries TRBV12-5 and TRBJ2-5; 11 bases align to TRBD2. The germline CDR1 and CDR2 sequences are LGHNT and FRNRAP. The CDR3 contains 15 residues. Here the CDR3 reads CTSGLTLAGGETQYS. CDR3 bases: TGTACTAGTGGTTTGACCCTAGCGGGAGGAGAGACCCAGTACTCC.

About this clonotype itself: The junction does not match germline at one end; this may be a read error. The chain has TRBV5-1 and TRBJ2-7; possibly TRBD2 for D (7 bases). The CDR3 runs to 15 residues. Germline CDR1 reads SGHRS; CDR2 reads YFSETQ. CDR3 in amino acids: CASSLARGAPYEQCF. The CDR3, as DNA: TGCGCCAGCAGCTTGGCTCGGGGGGCGCCCTACGAGCAGTGCTTC.

The V call is TRBV7-9, the J call TRBJ2-3; TRBD2 aligns across 12 bases. CDR1 SEHNR and CDR2 FQNEAQ come from the germline V gene (reference sequence). With 1 base clipped from V and 2 bases from J, the junction kept 1 base outside the gene matches. CDR3 length: 16 residues. In nucleotides, the CDR3 is TGTGCCAGCAGCTTAGGACTAGCGGGAGCCACAGATACGCAGTATTTT. This sequence encodes CASSLGLAGATDTQYF.

The chain links TRBV20-1 to TRBJ2-1, with a tentative D call TRBD1 (6 bases). Germline CDR1 and CDR2: DFQATT and SNEGSKA (reference sequence). This CDR3 has 15 amino acids. V lost 1 base, J lost 9 bases, and 19 bases lay in between. The CDR3 DNA is TGCAGTGCTAGAGCTCCAGGGGCCAGGGCAGGTGAGCAGTTCTTC. As protein: CSARAPGARAGEQFF.

The chain combines TRBV11-3 with TRBJ1-6; tentative D call: TRBD1 (6 bases). Looked up from germline, CDR1 is SGHNT and CDR2 is YENEEA. V was shortened by 6 bases and J by 1 base, with 19 bases between the two germline ends. The CDR3 spans 18 residues. The CDR3 DNA follows: TGTGCCAGCAGTCTCGAGGGGGAAGTACATTCCTATAATTCACCCCTCCACTTT. It translates to CASSLEGEVHSYNSPLHF. The full variable domain, completed using reference TRBV11-3 and TRBJ1-6, is EAGVVQSPRYKIIEKKQPVAFWCNPISGHNTLYWYLQNLGQGPELLIRYENEEAVDDSQLPKDRFSAERLKGVDSTLKIQPAELGDSAVYLCASSLEGEVHSYNSPLHFGNGTRLTVT.

A few counts support this clonotype. This rearrangement joins TRBV14 to TRBJ2-3; 9 nucleotides align to TRBD1. CDR3 length: 15 residues. The V segment lost 1 base and the J segment 6 bases; nucleotides outside the gene matches: 5. Germline V gives CDR1 SGHDN, CDR2 FVKESK. The CDR3 sequence is CASSQVPGQGDTQYF. As DNA, the CDR3 is TGTGCCAGCAGCCAAGTTCCGGGACAGGGTGATACGCAGTATTTT.

On this clonotype itself: Since a much larger clone is just one base distant, this may be a read error. This chain uses TRBV7-9 with TRBJ2-3; D ambiguous. CDR3 length equals 12 residues. From germline, CDR1 is SEHNR and CDR2 FQNEAQ (reference sequence). Deletions cut 4 bases from V and 6 bases from J, with 8 bases between. The CDR3 is CASSSLRDTQYF. CDR3 in DNA: TGTGCCAGCAGCTCCCTTAGGGATACGCAGTATTTT.

The chain uses TRBV5-1 and TRBJ2-2, with TRBD2 identical over 7 bases. This CDR3 region has 15 residues. V dropped 6 bases and J dropped 4; count of bases not matched to a gene: 9. Germline CDR1 SGHRS, CDR2 YFSETQ. Here the CDR3 reads CASTPAGNPTGELFF. For the CDR3, the DNA is TGCGCCAGCACCCCAGCGGGAAACCCCACCGGGGAGCTGTTTTTT.

The genes are TRBV28 and TRBJ1-5; TRBD1 matches 7 bases. V dropped 8 bases and J dropped 5; count of bases not matched to a gene: 12. Germline lookup yields CDR1 MDHEN and CDR2 SYDVKM. The CDR3 contains 15 residues. CDR3 region: CASGSSGGPHQPQHF. The CDR3 DNA reads TGTGCCAGCGGATCCTCAGGGGGTCCTCATCAGCCCCAGCATTTT.

This clonotype was seen only a few times. The chain employs TRBV6-1 and TRBJ2-1; 10 nucleotides match TRBD2. The germline V gene encodes CDR1 MNHNS and CDR2 SASEGT. This CDR3 spans 18 amino acids. V was clipped by 1 base and J by 0 bases; unmatched bases: 6. DNA of the CDR3: TGTGCCAGCAGTGAAGTCGGACTAGCGGCGAGCTCCTACAATGAGCAGTTCTTC. This translates into CASSEVGLAASSYNEQFF.

This clonotype has a count of ten or more. The chain joins TRBV4-2 to TRBJ2-7, with 8 positions matching TRBD2. The CDR3 has 15 residues. Germline CDR1 reads LGHNA; CDR2 reads YNFKEQ. After removal of 1 base from V and 2 bases from J, the junction contained 4 bases not matched to a gene. The CDR3 loop reads CASSQVGAGAYEQYF. The CDR3 nucleotides read TGTGCCAGCAGCCAAGTGGGAGCGGGGGCCTACGAGCAGTACTTC.

About this clonotype itself: The conserved final phenylalanine or tryptophan is absent from the CDR3, which likely points to a read error. V is TRBV11-3 and J is TRBJ2-1; D uncertain. The CDR3 extends over 13 amino acids. Germline-derived CDR1 and CDR2 are SGHNT and YENEEA. CDR3 region: CASSRRTYNEQFI. The CDR3 DNA is TGTGCCAGCAGCCGCAGGACCTACAATGAACAGTTCATC.

Notes on this clonotype: A read error may explain this, as a much larger clone is one base away. V is TRBV10-3 and J is TRBJ2-5, with TRBD2 as a possible D gene (5 bases). Germline V gives CDR1 ENHRY, CDR2 SYGVKD. V was trimmed by 4 bases and J by 2 bases, leaving 8 bases between them. This CDR3 is built from 13 residues. For the CDR3, the DNA is TGTGCCATCAGTGGGTGGGAGCAAGAGACCCAGTACTTC. Translating it yields CAISGWEQETQYF.

A word on this clonotype: A read error is possible here, since a much larger clone lies one base away. V gene TRBV6-1 combines with J gene TRBJ2-7; D unclear. The ends were cut back, 3 bases at V and 0 bases at J, with 9 bases in the middle. CDR1 is MNHNS and CDR2 is SASEGT in the germline V gene. This CDR3 has 14 residues. CDR3 in DNA: TGTGCCAGCAGTGAGTGGGCATTCTCCTACGAGCAGTACTTC. This encodes CASSEWAFSYEQYF.

In the case of this clonotype: The junction differs from germline at one of its ends, possibly a read error. V usage is TRBV6-2 or TRBV6-3 and J usage is TRBJ2-1, with 9 bases identical to TRBD2. This CDR3 contains 16 residues. Germline V gene lookup returns CDR1 MNHEY and CDR2 SVGEGT. CDR3 bases: TGTGCCAGCAGTCGGAGAGTAGCGGGAGAGTACAATGAGCATTTCTTC. This codes for CASSRRVAGEYNEHFF.

This clonotype has only a few counts. V and J are TRBV5-5 and TRBJ1-5; D is possibly TRBD1 (5 bases). V shed 4 bases and J shed 1 base, with 15 bases lying between them. Germline assignment: CDR1 SGHKS and CDR2 YYEKEE (reference sequence). The length of the CDR3 is 16 residues. CDR3 coding DNA: TGTGCCAGCAGCCGGGGTGTCAGGGAGAGCAATCAGCCCCAGCATTTT. This translates into CASSRGVRESNQPQHF.

The rearrangement links TRBV5-1 to TRBJ1-2, with D possibly TRBD1 on 6 matching bases. CDR1 is SGHRS and CDR2 is YFSETQ in the germline V gene. This CDR3 is built from 14 residues. The V end was cut by 2 bases, the J end by 7 bases, with 15 bases between. The chain's CDR3 is CASSFGGGQRGYTF. In DNA form, the CDR3 reads TGCGCCAGCAGCTTCGGCGGGGGACAACGTGGCTACACCTTC.

This clonotype was seen at least ten times. The chain joins TRBV7-8 to TRBJ2-7; D ambiguous. The germline CDR1 and CDR2 sequences are SGHVS and FQNEAQ. The CDR3 is 13 amino acids. With 3 bases removed from V and 4 bases from J, the gap between germline ends came to 10 bases. The CDR3 loop is CASSLRQEYEQYF. The CDR3, as DNA: TGTGCCAGCAGCTTGAGACAAGAATACGAGCAGTACTTC.

In the case of this clonotype: A read error may explain this, as a much larger clone is one base away. A read error is likely, as this CDR3 ends without the conserved phenylalanine or tryptophan. This chain links TRBV6-2 or TRBV6-3 with TRBJ2-3; TRBD2 aligns across 10 bases. CDR1 and CDR2 (germline): MNHEY, SVGEGT. The CDR3 length is 14 residues. V dropped 2 bases and J dropped 4; count of bases not matched to a gene: 0. CDR3 DNA sequence: TGTGCCAGCAGTTACAGCGGGAGGGCAGATACGCAGTATCTT. Protein: CASSYSGRADTQYL.